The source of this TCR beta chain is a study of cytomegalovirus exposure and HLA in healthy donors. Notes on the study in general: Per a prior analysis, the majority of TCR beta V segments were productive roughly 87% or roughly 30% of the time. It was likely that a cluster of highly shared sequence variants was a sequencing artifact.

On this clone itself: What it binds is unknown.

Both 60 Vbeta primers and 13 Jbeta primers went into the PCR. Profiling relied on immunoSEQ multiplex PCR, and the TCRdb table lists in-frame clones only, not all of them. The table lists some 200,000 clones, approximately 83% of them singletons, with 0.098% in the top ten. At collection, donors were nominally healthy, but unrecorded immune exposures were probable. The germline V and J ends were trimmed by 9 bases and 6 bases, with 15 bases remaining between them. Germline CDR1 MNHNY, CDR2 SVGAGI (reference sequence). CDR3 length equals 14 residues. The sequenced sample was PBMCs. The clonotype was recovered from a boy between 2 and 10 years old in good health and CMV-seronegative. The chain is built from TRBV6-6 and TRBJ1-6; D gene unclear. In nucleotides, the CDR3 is TGTGCCAGTAATCCGGGAGGGTCTAATTCACCCCTCCACTTT. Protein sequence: CASNPGGSNSPLHF.